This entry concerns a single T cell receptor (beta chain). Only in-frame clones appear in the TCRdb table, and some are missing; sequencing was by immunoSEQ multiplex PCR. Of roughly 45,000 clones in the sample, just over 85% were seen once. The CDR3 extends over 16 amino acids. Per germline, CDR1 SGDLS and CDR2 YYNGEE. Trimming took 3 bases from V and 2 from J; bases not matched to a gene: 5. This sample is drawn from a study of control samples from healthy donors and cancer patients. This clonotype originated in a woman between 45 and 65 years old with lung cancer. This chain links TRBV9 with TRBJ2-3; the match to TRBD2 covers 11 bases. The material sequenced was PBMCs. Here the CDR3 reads CASSDRLAGTTDTQYF. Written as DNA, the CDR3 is TGTGCCAGCAGCGACAGACTAGCGGGGACCACAGATACGCAGTATTTT. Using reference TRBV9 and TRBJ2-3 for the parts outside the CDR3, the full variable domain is DSGVTQTPKHLITATGQRVTLRCSPRSGDLSVYWYQQSLDQGLQFLIQYYNGEERAKGNILERFSAQQFPDLHSELNLSSLELGDSALYFCASSDRLAGTTDTQYFGPGTRLTVL.